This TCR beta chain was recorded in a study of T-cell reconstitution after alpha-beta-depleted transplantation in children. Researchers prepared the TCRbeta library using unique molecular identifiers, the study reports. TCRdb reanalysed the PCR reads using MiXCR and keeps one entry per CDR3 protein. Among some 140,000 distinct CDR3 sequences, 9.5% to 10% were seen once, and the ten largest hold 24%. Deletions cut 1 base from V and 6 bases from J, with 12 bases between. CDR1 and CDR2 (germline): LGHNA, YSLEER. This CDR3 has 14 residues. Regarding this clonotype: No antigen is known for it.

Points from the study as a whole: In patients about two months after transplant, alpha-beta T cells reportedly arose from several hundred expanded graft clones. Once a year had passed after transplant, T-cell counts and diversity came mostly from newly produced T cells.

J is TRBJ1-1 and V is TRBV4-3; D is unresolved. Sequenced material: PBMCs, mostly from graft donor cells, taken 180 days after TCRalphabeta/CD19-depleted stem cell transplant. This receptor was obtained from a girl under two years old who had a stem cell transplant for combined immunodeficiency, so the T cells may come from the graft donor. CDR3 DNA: TGCGCCAGCAGCCAAGCAATCTACCCTCCTGAAGCTTTCTTT. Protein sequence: CASSQAIYPPEAFF.